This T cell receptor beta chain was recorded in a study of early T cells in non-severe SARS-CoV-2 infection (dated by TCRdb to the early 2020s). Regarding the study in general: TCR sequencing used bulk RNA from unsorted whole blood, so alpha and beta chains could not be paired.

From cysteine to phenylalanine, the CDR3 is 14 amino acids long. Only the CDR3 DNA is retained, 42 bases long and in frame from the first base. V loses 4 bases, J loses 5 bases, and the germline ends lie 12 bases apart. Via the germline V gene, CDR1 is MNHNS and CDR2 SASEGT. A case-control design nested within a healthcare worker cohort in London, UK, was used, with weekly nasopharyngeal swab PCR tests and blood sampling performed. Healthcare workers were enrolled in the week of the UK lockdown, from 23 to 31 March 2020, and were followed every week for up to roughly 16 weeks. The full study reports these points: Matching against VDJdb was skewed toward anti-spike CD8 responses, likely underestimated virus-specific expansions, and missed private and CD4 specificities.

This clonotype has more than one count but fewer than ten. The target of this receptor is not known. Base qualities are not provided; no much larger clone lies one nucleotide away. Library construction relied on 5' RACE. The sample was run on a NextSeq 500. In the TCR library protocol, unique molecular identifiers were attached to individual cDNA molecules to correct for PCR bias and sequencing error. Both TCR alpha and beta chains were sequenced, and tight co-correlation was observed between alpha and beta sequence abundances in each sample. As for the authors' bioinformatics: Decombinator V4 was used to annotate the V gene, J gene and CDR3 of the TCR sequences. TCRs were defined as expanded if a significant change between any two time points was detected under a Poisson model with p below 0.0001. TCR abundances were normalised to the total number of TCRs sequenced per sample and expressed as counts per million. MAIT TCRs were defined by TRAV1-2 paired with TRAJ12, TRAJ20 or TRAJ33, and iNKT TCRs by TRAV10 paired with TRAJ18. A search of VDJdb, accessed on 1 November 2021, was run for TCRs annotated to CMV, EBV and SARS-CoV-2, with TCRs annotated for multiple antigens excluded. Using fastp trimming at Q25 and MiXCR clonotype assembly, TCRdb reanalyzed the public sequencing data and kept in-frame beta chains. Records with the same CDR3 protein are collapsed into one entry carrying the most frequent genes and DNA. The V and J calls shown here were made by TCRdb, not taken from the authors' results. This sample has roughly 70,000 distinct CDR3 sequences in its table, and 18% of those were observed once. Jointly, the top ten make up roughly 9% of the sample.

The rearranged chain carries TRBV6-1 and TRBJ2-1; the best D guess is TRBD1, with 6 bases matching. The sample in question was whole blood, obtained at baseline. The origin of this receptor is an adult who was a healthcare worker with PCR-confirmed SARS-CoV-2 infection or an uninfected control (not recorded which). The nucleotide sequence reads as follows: TGTGCCAGCAGTGTGTGGGGGCAGCACAATGAGCAGTTCTTC. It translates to CASSVWGQHNEQFF.